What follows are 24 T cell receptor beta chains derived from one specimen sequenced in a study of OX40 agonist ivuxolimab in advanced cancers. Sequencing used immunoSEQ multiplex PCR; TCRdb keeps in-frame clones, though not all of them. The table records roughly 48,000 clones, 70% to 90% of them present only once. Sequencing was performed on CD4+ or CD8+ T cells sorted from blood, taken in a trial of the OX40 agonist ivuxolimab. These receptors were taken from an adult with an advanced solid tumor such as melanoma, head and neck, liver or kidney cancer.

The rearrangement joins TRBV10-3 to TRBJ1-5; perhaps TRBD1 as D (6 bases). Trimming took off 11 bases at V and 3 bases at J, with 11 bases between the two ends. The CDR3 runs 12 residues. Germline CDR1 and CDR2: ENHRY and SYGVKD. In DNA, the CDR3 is TGTGCCGTGGGACAACCCAATCAGCCCCAGCATTTT. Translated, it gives CAVGQPNQPQHF.

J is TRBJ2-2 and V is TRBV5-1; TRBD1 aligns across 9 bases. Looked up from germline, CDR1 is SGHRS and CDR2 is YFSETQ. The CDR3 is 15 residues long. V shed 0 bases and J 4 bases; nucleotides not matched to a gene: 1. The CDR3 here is CASSLGQGGTGELFF. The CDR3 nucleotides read TGCGCCAGCAGCTTGGGACAGGGGGGCACCGGGGAGCTGTTTTTT. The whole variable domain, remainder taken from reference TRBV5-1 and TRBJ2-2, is KAGVTQTPRYLIKTRGQQVTLSCSPISGHRSVSWYQQTPGQGLQFLFEYFSETQRNKGNFPGRFSGRQFSNSRSEMNVSTLELGDSALYLCASSLGQGGTGELFFGEGSRLTVL.

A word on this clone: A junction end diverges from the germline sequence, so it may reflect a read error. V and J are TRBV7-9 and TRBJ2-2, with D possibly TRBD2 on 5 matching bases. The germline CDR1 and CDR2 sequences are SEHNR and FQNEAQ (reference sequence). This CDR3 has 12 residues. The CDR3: CASSLSSGEPFF. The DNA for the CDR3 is TGTGCCAGCAGCTTATCCAGCGGCGAGCCGTTTTTT.

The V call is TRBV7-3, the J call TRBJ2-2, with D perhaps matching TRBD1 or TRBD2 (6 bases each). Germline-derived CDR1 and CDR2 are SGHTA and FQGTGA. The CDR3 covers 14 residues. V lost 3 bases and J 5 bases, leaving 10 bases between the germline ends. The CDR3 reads CASSFLGGTGELFF. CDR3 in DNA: TGTGCCAGCAGCTTTTTAGGGGGGACCGGGGAGCTGTTTTTT.

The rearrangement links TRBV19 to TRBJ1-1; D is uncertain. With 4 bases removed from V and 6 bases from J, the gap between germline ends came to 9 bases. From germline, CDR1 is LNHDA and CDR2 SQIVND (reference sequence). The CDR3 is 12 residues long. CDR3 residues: CASSSVRAEAFF. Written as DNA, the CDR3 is TGTGCCAGTAGTAGCGTTCGCGCTGAAGCTTTCTTT.

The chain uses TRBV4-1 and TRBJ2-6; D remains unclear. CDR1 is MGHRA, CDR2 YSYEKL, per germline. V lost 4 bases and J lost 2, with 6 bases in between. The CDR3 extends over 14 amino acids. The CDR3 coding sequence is TGCGCCAGCAGCCGACAAACTGGGGCCAACGTCCTGACTTTC. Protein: CASSRQTGANVLTF.

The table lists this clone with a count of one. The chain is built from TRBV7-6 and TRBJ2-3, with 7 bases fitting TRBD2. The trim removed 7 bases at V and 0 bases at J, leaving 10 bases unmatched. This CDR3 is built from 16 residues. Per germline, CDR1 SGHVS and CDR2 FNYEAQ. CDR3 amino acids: CASTLGLAASTDTQYF. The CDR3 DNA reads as TGTGCCAGCACCCTCGGGCTAGCGGCGAGCACAGATACGCAGTATTTT. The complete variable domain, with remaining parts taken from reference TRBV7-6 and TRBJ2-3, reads GAGVSQSPRYKVTKRGQDVALRCDPISGHVSLYWYRQALGQGPEFLTYFNYEAQQDKSGLPNDRFSAERPEGSISTLTIQRTEQRDSAMYRCASTLGLAASTDTQYFGPGTRLTVL.

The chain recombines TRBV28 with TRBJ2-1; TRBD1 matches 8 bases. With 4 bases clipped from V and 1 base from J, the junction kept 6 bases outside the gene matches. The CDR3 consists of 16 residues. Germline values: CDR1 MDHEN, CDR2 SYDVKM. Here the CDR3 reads CASSSPGQGSYNEQFF. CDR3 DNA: TGTGCCAGCAGTTCCCCCGGACAGGGATCCTACAATGAGCAGTTCTTC.

This CDR3 reads CASSSGEIQETQYF. The CDR3 DNA reads as TGCGCCAGCAGCTCTGGAGAAATCCAAGAGACCCAGTACTTC. The chain employs TRBV5-1 and TRBJ2-5; D unclear. In germline, CDR1 is SGHRS, CDR2 YFSETQ. The CDR3 sequence is 14 residues long. V lost 3 bases to trimming and J lost 1 base, with 10 bases between them.

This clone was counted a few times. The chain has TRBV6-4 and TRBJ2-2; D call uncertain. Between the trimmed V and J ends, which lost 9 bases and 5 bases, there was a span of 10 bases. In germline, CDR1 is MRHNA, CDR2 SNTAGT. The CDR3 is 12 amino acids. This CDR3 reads CASSRGTGELFF. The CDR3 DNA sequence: TGTGCCAGTTCCCGAGGAACCGGGGAGCTGTTTTTT.

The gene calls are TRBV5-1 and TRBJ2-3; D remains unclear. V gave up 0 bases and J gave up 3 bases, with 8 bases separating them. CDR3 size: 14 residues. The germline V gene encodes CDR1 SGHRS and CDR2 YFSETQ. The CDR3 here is CASSLEPDTDTQYF. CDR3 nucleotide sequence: TGCGCCAGCAGCTTGGAGCCCGATACAGATACGCAGTATTTT. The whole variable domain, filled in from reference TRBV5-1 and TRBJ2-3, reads KAGVTQTPRYLIKTRGQQVTLSCSPISGHRSVSWYQQTPGQGLQFLFEYFSETQRNKGNFPGRFSGRQFSNSRSEMNVSTLELGDSALYLCASSLEPDTDTQYFGPGTRLTVL.

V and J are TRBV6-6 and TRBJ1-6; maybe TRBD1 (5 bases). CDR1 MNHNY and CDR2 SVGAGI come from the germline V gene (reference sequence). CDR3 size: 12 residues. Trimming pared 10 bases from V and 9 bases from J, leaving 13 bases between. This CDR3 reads CAISTQGSPLHF. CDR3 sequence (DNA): TGTGCCATCTCCACCCAGGGTTCACCCCTCCACTTT.

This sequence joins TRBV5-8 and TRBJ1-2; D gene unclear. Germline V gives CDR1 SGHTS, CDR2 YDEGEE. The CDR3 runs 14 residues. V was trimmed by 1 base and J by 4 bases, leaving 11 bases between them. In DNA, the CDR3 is TGTGCCAGCAGCTTGAACACCGTTACCTATGGCTACACCTTC. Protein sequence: CASSLNTVTYGYTF. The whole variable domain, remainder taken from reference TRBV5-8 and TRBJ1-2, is EAGVTQSPTHLIKTRGQQATLRCSPISGHTSVYWYQQALGLGLQFLLWYDEGEERNRGNFPPRFSGRQFPNYSSELNVNALELEDSALYLCASSLNTVTYGYTFGSGTRLTVV.

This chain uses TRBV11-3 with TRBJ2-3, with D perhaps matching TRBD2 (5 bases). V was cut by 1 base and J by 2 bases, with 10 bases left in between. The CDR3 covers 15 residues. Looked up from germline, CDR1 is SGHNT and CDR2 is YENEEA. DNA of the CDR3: TGTGCCAGCAGCTTAGCCCTAGCAGCCACAGATACGCAGTATTTT. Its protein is CASSLALAATDTQYF.

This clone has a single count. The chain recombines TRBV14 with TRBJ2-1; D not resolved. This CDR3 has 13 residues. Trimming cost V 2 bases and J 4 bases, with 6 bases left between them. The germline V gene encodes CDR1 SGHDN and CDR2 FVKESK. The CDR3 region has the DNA TGTGCCAGCAGCCAATCTATTTACAATGAGCAGTTCTTC. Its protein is CASSQSIYNEQFF.

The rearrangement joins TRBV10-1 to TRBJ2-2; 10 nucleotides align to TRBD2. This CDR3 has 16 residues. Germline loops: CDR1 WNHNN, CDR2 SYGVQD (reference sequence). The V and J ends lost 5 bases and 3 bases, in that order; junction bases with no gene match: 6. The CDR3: CASSPQLAGDTGELFF. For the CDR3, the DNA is TGCGCCAGCAGTCCCCAGCTAGCGGGGGACACCGGGGAGCTGTTTTTT.

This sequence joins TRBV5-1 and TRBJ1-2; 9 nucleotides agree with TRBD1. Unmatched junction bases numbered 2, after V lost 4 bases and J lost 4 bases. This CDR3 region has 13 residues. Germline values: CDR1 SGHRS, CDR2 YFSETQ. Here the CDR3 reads CASSLQGAYGYTF. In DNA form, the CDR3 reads TGCGCCAGCAGCCTACAGGGGGCCTATGGCTACACCTTC.

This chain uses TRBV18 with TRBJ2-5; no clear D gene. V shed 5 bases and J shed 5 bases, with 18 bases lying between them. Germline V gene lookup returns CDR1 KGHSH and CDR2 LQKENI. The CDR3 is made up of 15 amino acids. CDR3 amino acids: CASSTRAPPGETQYF. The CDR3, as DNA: TGTGCCAGCTCAACCCGGGCCCCGCCTGGGGAGACCCAGTACTTC.

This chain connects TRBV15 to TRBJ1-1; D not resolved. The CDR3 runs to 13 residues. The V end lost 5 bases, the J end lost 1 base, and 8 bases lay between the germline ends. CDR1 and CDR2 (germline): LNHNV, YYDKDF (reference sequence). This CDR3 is CATSGRRNTEAFF. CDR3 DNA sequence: TGTGCCACCAGCGGGCGGAGGAACACTGAAGCTTTCTTT. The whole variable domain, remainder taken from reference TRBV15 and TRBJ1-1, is DAMVIQNPRYQVTQFGKPVTLSCSQTLNHNVMYWYQQKSSQAPKLLFHYYDKDFNNEADTPDNFQSRRPNTSFCFLDIRSPGLGDTAMYLCATSGRRNTEAFFGQGTRLTVV.

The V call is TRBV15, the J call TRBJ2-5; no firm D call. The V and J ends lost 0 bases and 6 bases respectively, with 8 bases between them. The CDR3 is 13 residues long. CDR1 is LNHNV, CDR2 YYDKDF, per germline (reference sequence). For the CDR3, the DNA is TGTGCCACCAGCAGAGAAGGGCAACAGACCCAGTACTTC. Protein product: CATSREGQQTQYF.

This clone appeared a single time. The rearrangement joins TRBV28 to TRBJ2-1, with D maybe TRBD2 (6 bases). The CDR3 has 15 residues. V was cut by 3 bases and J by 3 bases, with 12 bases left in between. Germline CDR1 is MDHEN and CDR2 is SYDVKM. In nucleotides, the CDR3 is TGTGCCAGCAGTTTTCCAGCGGGTGACTACAATGAGCAGTTCTTC. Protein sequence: CASSFPAGDYNEQFF.

CDR3 loop: CASSYGLAGNGNEQFF. In DNA form, the CDR3 reads TGCGCCAGCAGCTATGGACTAGCGGGAAACGGCAATGAGCAGTTCTTC. The rearrangement links TRBV5-1 to TRBJ2-1, with TRBD2 matching over 12 bases. V lost 3 bases, J lost 6 bases, and 7 bases stayed unmatched. CDR3 size: 16 residues. Germline CDR1 and CDR2: SGHRS and YFSETQ.

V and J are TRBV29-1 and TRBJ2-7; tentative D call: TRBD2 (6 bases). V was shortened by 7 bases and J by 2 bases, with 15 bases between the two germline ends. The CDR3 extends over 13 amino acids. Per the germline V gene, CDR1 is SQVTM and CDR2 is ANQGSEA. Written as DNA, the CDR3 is TGCAGCGCGATGGGGGGTTCGGCCTACGAGCAGTACTTC. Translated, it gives CSAMGGSAYEQYF.

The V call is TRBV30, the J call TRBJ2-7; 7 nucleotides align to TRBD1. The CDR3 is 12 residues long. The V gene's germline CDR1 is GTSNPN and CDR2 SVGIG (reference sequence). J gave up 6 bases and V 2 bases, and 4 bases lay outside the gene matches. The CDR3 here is CAWSRTGAEQYF. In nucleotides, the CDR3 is TGTGCCTGGAGTCGTACAGGGGCCGAGCAGTACTTC.